This TCR beta chain was identified during a study of blood T cell repertoires in COVID-19. Study as a whole: Symptom resolution, clearance, or two negative PCRs marked donors in Cohort 3 as recovered. Both acute and convalescent COVID-19 samples were obtained from the United States, Italy and Spain. Sample material is recorded as cDNA or gDNA derived from T cells, B-cell-depleted T cells, or PBMCs.

Germline V lookup: CDR1 SGHNT, CDR2 YYREEE (reference sequence). This CDR3 is 15 amino acids long. Trimming took 4 bases from V and 1 from J; bases not matched to a gene: 5. Clones were read by immunoSEQ multiplex PCR, and TCRdb kept only the in-frame ones, dropping some. The repertoire holds roughly 190,000 clones, with 86% as singletons. The receptor was derived from a woman aged 40-49 years in a cohort exposed to, infected with or recovered from COVID-19 (not recorded which). This chain connects TRBV5-4 to TRBJ1-1; 9 bases are shared with TRBD1. Specimen: PBMCs or T cells enriched from blood (not recorded which). The CDR3, as DNA: TGTGCCAGCAGCCGGACAGGGGTTGGGAACACTGAAGCTTTCTTT. It encodes CASSRTGVGNTEAFF.